The present entry profiles one T cell receptor beta chain with its context. Its antigen is not known. TCR beta CDR3 regions were amplified from RNA transcripts. The study used the HTBI primer set for a first-round RT-PCR of the TCR CDR3. TCRdb re-analysed the multiplex PCR reads in MiXCR, keeping a single row per CDR3 protein. The sample records about 250,000 distinct CDR3 sequences, about 20% being singletons. Ophthalmopathy patients showed a Clinical Activity Score of at least 3, NOSPECS grade of at least 4 and duration under 3 months. The source of the PBMCs was less than 12 ml of fresh peripheral blood. The sample originates from a study of T cells in Graves' hyperthyroidism and ophthalmopathy. Turning to the study itself: Peripheral blood draws took place at initial diagnosis, ahead of any treatment.

Study outcomes and limitations: The model foresaw ophthalmopathy a median about 6.1 months prior to onset.

The CDR3 has 13 amino acids. Trimming cost V 1 base and J 10 bases, with 11 bases left between them. Germline values: CDR1 LNHNV, CDR2 YYDKDF (reference sequence). The origin of this receptor is a man aged 25-40 years with Graves' ophthalmopathy. The chain has TRBV15 and TRBJ2-1; D is unresolved. Sequences were obtained from blood. This CDR3 reads CATSRVGIREQFF. The CDR3 DNA is TGTGCCACCAGCAGAGTAGGGATAAGGGAGCAGTTCTTC.